This is a list of T cell receptor beta chains from one sample in a study of T cells in localized non-small cell lung cancer. Produced via immunoSEQ multiplex PCR; TCRdb's table is partial and in-frame only. The sample includes about 40,000 clones, 80% to 85% of them seen just once. This material consisted of peripheral blood mononuclear cells, taken before any cancer treatment. These receptors were obtained from a male donor aged 60 or over with stage II lung adenocarcinoma. Both conserved end residues are part of each CDR3. The order of the fields is J gene, CDR3 length, V gene, CDR3 protein.

>TRBJ1-2|12|TRBV19
CASSEGGWGYTF
>TRBJ1-3|12|TRBV5-6
CASSLGGNTIYF
>TRBJ1-5|18|TRBV19
CASSLALETENSNQPQHF
>TRBJ1-3|15|TRBV30
CAWGAPLTRRHFLYF
>TRBJ1-4|15|TRBV4-1
CASSHPGGTNEKLFF
>TRBJ1-1|13|TRBV5-4
CASSLTQGTEAFF
>TRBJ2-2|16|TRBV7-2
CASSFLGGDATGELFF
>TRBJ1-1|14|TRBV6-5
CASSRRESVSEAFF
>TRBJ2-5|12|TRBV30
CAWSPSASSQYF
>TRBJ1-1|15|TRBV5-6
CASSRVLRGTTEAFF
>TRBJ2-1|13|TRBV4-3
CASSREQGSEQFF
>TRBJ2-1|13|TRBV28
CASSSKSSGTRIF
>TRBJ1-2|15|TRBV10-3
CAISEPGQGETGYTF
>TRBJ2-7|14|TRBV5-4
CASSSGQGADEQYF
>TRBJ1-3|15|TRBV5-5
CASSLVGATGNTIYF
>TRBJ2-5|10|TRBV6-6
CARGKETQYF
>TRBJ2-7|14|TRBV27
CASTPTSGRYEQYF
>TRBJ2-2|13|TRBV29-1
CSVGQVNTGELFF
>TRBJ1-1|12|TRBV6-6
CASQQVSSEAFF
>TRBJ1-1|13|TRBV6-8
CASSPPSDREAFF
>TRBJ1-2|13|TRBV6-1
CASSPHDRPGYTF
>TRBJ1-3|14|TRBV6-1
CASSPDRVGNTIYF
>TRBJ1-1|13|TRBV29-1
CSVVNRVDTEAFF
>TRBJ2-3|12|TRBV14
CASSQYTDTQYF
>TRBJ2-5|16|TRBV11-1
CASSSIDRYYQETQYF
>TRBJ1-1|14|TRBV2
CASSPGTLNTEAFF
>TRBJ2-2|14|TRBV6-1
CASSGTVFTGELFF
>TRBJ1-5|14|TRBV27
CASSFDRARGPQHF
>TRBJ2-5|15|TRBV7-2
CASSLMSSGKETQYF
>TRBJ2-2|13|TRBV29-1
CSVEGDCLRGAVF
>TRBJ1-6|16|TRBV19
CASRLDAGDLYSPLHF
>TRBJ1-4|15|TRBV7-9
CASSLGDRANEKLFF
>TRBJ2-3|16|TRBV19
CASTALSGRRTDTQYF
>TRBJ2-1|12|TRBV6-5
CASSQSGTSLFF
>TRBJ1-4|14|TRBV4-2
CASSQGAKGEKLFF
>TRBJ2-2|15|TRBV18
CASSPHARYTGELFF
>TRBJ2-2|15|TRBV27
CASSPLVMGAGELFF
>TRBJ1-1|11|TRBV2
CASSVRVEAFF
>TRBJ1-1|16|TRBV5-1
CASSPGGAGLNTEAFF